This TCR beta chain was sequenced for a study of spatial heterogeneity in lung cancer. On the study more broadly: Counts of TCR transcripts in tumor regions tracked strongly with a T cell module score that came from matched bulk RNA-seq.

TCRdb processed the 5' RACE reads anew with MiXCR; each CDR3 protein has one entry. The data show over a thousand distinct CDR3 sequences, around 24% seen once. The ends lost 3 bases at V and 0 bases at J; junction bases unmatched: 0. This CDR3 region has 15 residues. Germline V CDR1 and CDR2: ENHRY, SYGVKD. This clonotype is judged large. Its target is unknown. Study results and limitations: Tumoral mutation counts were tracked by counts of expanded intratumoral alpha and beta TCRs. Alpha chain coverage of tumor T cells was estimated at about 7%, and beta chain coverage at around 12%.

This sample's time point: sample taken at primary tumor resection. The TCR was taken from a male donor with early-stage non-small cell lung cancer. This chain joins TRBV10-3 and TRBJ2-1, with 9 bases aligning to TRBD2. Sequencing used lung tumor tissue, obtained at surgery. CDR3 region: CAISDSGSSYNEQFF. For the CDR3, the DNA is TGTGCCATCAGTGATAGCGGGAGCTCCTACAATGAGCAGTTCTTC.